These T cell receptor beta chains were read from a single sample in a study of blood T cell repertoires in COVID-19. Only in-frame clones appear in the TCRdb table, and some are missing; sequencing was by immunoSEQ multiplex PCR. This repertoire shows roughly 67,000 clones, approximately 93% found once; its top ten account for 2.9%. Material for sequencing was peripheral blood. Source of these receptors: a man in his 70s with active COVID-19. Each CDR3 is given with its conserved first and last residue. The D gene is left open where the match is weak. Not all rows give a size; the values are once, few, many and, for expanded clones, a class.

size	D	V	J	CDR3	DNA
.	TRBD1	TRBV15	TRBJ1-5	CATSPTGGGSQPQHF	TGTGCCACCAGTCCTACAGGGGGCGGGAGTCAGCCCCAGCATTTT
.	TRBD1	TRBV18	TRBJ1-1	CASSTTGQGSAYDTEAFF	TGTGCCAGCTCAACAACGGGACAGGGGAGCGCCTACGACACTGAAGCTTTCTTT
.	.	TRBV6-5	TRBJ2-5	CASSRTPQQETQYF	TGTGCCAGCAGCAGGACACCGCAACAAGAGACCCAGTACTTC
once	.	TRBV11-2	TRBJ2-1	CASSLGMGGAVNEQFF	TGTGCCAGCAGCTTAGGAATGGGCGGGGCGGTGAATGAGCAGTTCTTC
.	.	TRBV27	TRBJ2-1	CASFPTRGNEQFF	TGTGCCAGCTTCCCGACAAGGGGCAATGAGCAGTTCTTC
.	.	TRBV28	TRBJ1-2	CASRGKGRGDGYTF	TGTGCCAGCAGGGGAAAGGGCAGGGGAGATGGCTACACCTTC
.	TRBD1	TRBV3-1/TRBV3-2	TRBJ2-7	CASSLTGGYLYEQYF	TGTGCCAGCAGCCTCACAGGGGGCTATCTCTACGAGCAGTACTTC
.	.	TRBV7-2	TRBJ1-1	CASSLVTGNTEAFF	TGTGCCAGCAGCTTAGTGACAGGGAACACTGAAGCTTTCTTT
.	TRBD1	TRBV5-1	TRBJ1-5	CASSLLGQVNQPQHF	TGCGCCAGCAGCTTATTAGGACAGGTCAATCAGCCCCAGCATTTT
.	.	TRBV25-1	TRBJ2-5	CASSESRGNIQETQYF	TGTGCCAGCAGTGAATCCAGGGGAAACATCCAAGAGACCCAGTACTTC
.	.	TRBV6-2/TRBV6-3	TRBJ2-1	CASSPRGLYNEQFF	TGTGCCAGCAGTCCGCGGGGACTTTACAATGAGCAGTTCTTC
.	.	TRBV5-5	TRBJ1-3	CASRPTGFSGNTIYF	TGTGCCAGCAGACCTACAGGTTTCTCTGGAAACACCATATATTTT
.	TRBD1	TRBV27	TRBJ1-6	CASRDRVSPLHF	TGTGCCAGCCGGGACAGGGTCTCACCCCTCCACTTT
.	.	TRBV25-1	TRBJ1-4	CASSERPGGGGNEKLFF	TGTGCCAGCAGTGAGCGTCCGGGGGGTGGTGGTAATGAAAAACTGTTTTTT
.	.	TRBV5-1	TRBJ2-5	CASSWGEETQYF	TGCGCCAGCAGCTGGGGGGAGGAGACCCAGTACTTC
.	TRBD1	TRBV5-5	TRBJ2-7	CASSLLEGTGGREQYF	TGTGCCAGCAGCTTGTTAGAAGGGACAGGGGGAAGGGAGCAGTACTTC
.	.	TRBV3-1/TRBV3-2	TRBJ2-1	CASSPPAVLNEQFF	TGTGCCAGCAGTCCCCCCGCGGTCCTCAATGAGCAGTTCTTC
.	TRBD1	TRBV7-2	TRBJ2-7	CASMGQATGEQYF	TGTGCCAGCATGGGACAGGCTACGGGCGAGCAGTACTTC
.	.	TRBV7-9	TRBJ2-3	CASIPGVIGTDTQYF	TGTGCCAGCATCCCGGGGGTTATCGGCACAGATACGCAGTATTTT
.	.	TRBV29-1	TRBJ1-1	CSVPGLGGEAFF	TGCAGCGTTCCAGGGTTGGGGGGTGAAGCTTTCTTT
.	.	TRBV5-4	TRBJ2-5	CASSHGQRETQYF	TGTGCCAGCAGCCACGGACAACGGGAGACCCAGTACTTC
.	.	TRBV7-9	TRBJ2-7	CASSPQAPYEQYF	TGTGCCAGCAGCCCCCAAGCGCCCTACGAGCAGTACTTC
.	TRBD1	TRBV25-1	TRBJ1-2	CASEPAYRGNGYTF	TGTGCCAGCGAACCCGCGTACAGGGGAAATGGCTACACCTTC
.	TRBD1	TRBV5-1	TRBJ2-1	CASRYPTGGSYNEQFF	TGCGCCAGCAGATACCCTACAGGGGGTTCCTACAATGAGCAGTTCTTC
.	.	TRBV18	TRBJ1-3	CASSPPSFSGNTIYF	TGTGCCAGCTCACCACCTTCTTTCTCTGGAAACACCATATATTTT
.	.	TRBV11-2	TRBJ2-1	CASSLEGSVYNEQFF	TGTGCCAGCAGCTTAGAAGGGAGCGTCTACAATGAGCAGTTCTTC
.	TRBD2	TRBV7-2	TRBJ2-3	CASSSGLAGAGDTQYF	TGTGCCAGCAGCTCGGGACTAGCGGGGGCCGGGGATACGCAGTATTTT
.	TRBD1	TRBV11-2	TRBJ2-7	CASSLAPPTGHEQYF	TGTGCCAGCAGCTTAGCGCCCCCGACAGGGCATGAGCAGTACTTC
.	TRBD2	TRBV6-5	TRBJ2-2	CASRVAGLAGEELFF	TGTGCCAGCAGAGTGGCGGGACTAGCGGGGGAGGAGCTGTTTTTT
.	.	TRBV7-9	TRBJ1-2	CASSFGQNYGYTF	TGTGCCAGCAGCTTTGGTCAGAACTATGGCTACACCTTC
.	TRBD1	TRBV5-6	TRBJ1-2	CASSFTGGGLDYGYTF	TGTGCCAGCAGCTTTACAGGGGGCGGTCTCGACTATGGCTACACCTTC
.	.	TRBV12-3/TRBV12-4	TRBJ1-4	CASSRGEAGKLFF	TGTGCCAGCAGCCGCGGGGAGGCGGGAAAACTGTTTTTT
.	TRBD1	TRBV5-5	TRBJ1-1	CASSPGAGQGTLRTEAFF	TGTGCCAGCAGCCCAGGGGCCGGACAGGGTACCCTAAGGACTGAAGCTTTCTTT
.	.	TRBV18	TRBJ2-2	CASSPTKDRSSRELFF	TGTGCCAGCTCACCGACAAAAGACAGGTCCTCCCGGGAGCTGTTTTTT
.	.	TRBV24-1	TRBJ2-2	CAPKGRTTFTGELFF	TGTGCCCCGAAAGGGAGAACGACCTTCACCGGGGAGCTGTTTTTT
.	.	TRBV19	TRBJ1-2	CASSPQGVANYGYTF	TGTGCCAGTAGTCCCCAGGGCGTAGCTAACTATGGCTACACCTTC
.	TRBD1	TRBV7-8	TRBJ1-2	CASSYRDRANYGYTF	TGTGCCAGCAGCTACCGGGACAGGGCGAACTATGGCTACACCTTC
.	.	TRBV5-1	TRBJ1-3	CASSSDSPSSGNTIYF	TGCGCCAGCAGCTCGGACAGTCCGAGCTCTGGAAACACCATATATTTT
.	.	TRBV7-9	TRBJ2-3	CASSPNTDTQYF	TGTGCCAGCAGCCCCAACACAGATACGCAGTATTTT
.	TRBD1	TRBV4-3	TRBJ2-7	CASSHGQGAYEQYF	TGCGCCAGCAGCCATGGACAGGGGGCATACGAGCAGTACTTC
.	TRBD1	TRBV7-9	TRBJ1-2	CASSSETGGAYGYTF	TGTGCCAGCAGCTCTGAAACAGGGGGCGCCTATGGCTACACCTTC
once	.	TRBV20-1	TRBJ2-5	CSAAGQETQYF	TGCAGTGCAGCGGGCCAAGAGACCCAGTACTTC
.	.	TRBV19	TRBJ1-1	CASSISGSGAGDTEAFF	TGTGCCAGTAGTATATCCGGATCAGGGGCCGGGGACACTGAAGCTTTCTTT
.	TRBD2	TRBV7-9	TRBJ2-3	CASSLGNSGGTDTQYF	TGTGCCAGCAGCTTAGGTAATAGCGGGGGCACAGATACGCAGTATTTT